Below, 26 T cell receptor beta chains from the same sample are listed, as sequenced in a study of cytomegalovirus exposure and HLA in healthy donors. PCR was performed using 60 Vbeta and 13 Jbeta primers. The assay was immunoSEQ multiplex PCR, and TCRdb's table has in-frame clones only and misses some. The profile shows approximately 160,000 clones, over 70% of them singletons. Sequencing was carried out using PBMCs. The receptors were gathered from a woman aged 40 to 50 in good health and CMV-seropositive.

This chain uses TRBV27 with TRBJ2-7; 7 bases line up with TRBD2. The CDR3 is 16 amino acids. V trimming: 2 bases; J trimming: 0 bases; junction bases outside the gene matches: 7. The germline gives CDR1 MNHEY, CDR2 SMNVEV (reference sequence). DNA for the CDR3: TGTGCCAGCAGTTTAATAGCTAGCGGAAGCTCCTACGAGCAGTACTTC. Its protein product is CASSLIASGSSYEQYF.

This rearrangement joins TRBV5-1 to TRBJ2-2; TRBD1 is a possible D gene (6 bases). The CDR3 has 15 residues. V dropped 0 bases and J dropped 3 bases, with 9 bases sitting between them. The germline V gene encodes CDR1 SGHRS and CDR2 YFSETQ. CDR3 in DNA: TGCGCCAGCAGCTTGGAGGGGGACCACACCGGGGAGCTGTTTTTT. It codes for CASSLEGDHTGELFF. Drawing the rest from reference TRBV5-1 and TRBJ2-2, the complete variable domain is KAGVTQTPRYLIKTRGQQVTLSCSPISGHRSVSWYQQTPGQGLQFLFEYFSETQRNKGNFPGRFSGRQFSNSRSEMNVSTLELGDSALYLCASSLEGDHTGELFFGEGSRLTVL.

The chain joins TRBV15 to TRBJ1-5, with D possibly being TRBD1 (6 bases). The CDR3 is made up of 14 amino acids. The germline V gene encodes CDR1 LNHNV and CDR2 YYDKDF (reference sequence). Trimming took 5 bases from V and 1 from J, leaving 9 bases between them. The CDR3 DNA follows: TGTGCCACCAGCCTACAGGGAAGCAATCAGCCCCAGCATTTT. Its protein product is CATSLQGSNQPQHF.

The V call is TRBV18, the J call TRBJ1-2; 8 nucleotides line up with TRBD1. This CDR3 region has 13 residues. CDR1 is KGHSH and CDR2 is LQKENI in the germline V gene. Unmatched junction bases numbered 9, after V lost 6 bases and J lost 9 bases. The CDR3 bases are TGTGCCAGCTCTGCTGACCAGGGGGCGAGCTACACCTTC. Protein sequence: CASSADQGASYTF. The complete variable domain, with remaining parts taken from reference TRBV18 and TRBJ1-2, reads NAGVMQNPRHLVRRRGQEARLRCSPMKGHSHVYWYRQLPEEGLKFMVYLQKENIIDESGMPKERFSAEFPKEGPSILRIQQVVRGDSAAYFCASSADQGASYTFGSGTRLTVV.

This clone showed up just a few times. The chain combines TRBV6-1 with TRBJ1-4, with D perhaps matching TRBD1 (5 bases). Looked up from germline, CDR1 is MNHNS and CDR2 is SASEGT. V was cut by 8 bases and J by 7 bases, with 17 bases left in between. The length of the CDR3 is 14 residues. The CDR3 protein is CASAIGGTIEKLFF. In DNA, the CDR3 is TGTGCCAGCGCTATCGGGGGGACCATTGAAAAACTGTTTTTT.

V gene TRBV10-3 combines with J gene TRBJ2-7; 12 bases match TRBD1. The CDR3 loop spans 16 amino acids. Losses at the gene ends were 4 bases for V and 7 bases for J; bases not matched to a gene: 11. The V gene's germline CDR1 is ENHRY and CDR2 SYGVKD. In DNA, the CDR3 is TGTGCCATCAGTGGGAACCCGGGACAGGGGGCAGGGGAGCAGTACTTC. This gives the protein CAISGNPGQGAGEQYF.

V and J are TRBV5-6 and TRBJ1-2; 7 nucleotides match TRBD1. With 4 bases clipped from V and 7 bases from J, the junction kept 13 bases outside the gene matches. The CDR3 sequence is 15 residues long. CDR1 is SGHDT and CDR2 is YYEEEE in the germline V gene. The CDR3 loop reads CASSQTTGWEGGYTF. The CDR3 coding sequence is TGTGCCAGCAGCCAAACGACAGGGTGGGAAGGTGGCTACACCTTC.

The table lists this clone with a few counts. This rearrangement joins TRBV27 to TRBJ1-1; D unclear. Germline loops: CDR1 MNHEY, CDR2 SMNVEV (reference sequence). The CDR3 loop spans 12 amino acids. The V and J ends lost 5 bases and 7 bases respectively, with 11 bases between them. DNA for the CDR3: TGTGCCAGCAGTAGAGCTACGGGTGAAGCTTTCTTT. Amino acids: CASSRATGEAFF.

This chain links TRBV5-1 with TRBJ2-2; 10 positions match TRBD1. V lost 4 bases and J lost 7; bases outside the gene matches: 10. Germline CDR1 is SGHRS and CDR2 is YFSETQ. This CDR3 is built from 16 residues. The CDR3 is CASSRQGAGSGGELFF. The CDR3 bases are TGCGCCAGCAGCAGACAGGGGGCTGGTTCGGGCGGGGAGCTGTTTTTT. Full variable domain (rest looked up from reference TRBV5-1 and TRBJ2-2): KAGVTQTPRYLIKTRGQQVTLSCSPISGHRSVSWYQQTPGQGLQFLFEYFSETQRNKGNFPGRFSGRQFSNSRSEMNVSTLELGDSALYLCASSRQGAGSGGELFFGEGSRLTVL.

The chain combines TRBV29-1 with TRBJ2-7, with D possibly matching TRBD1 (6 bases). This CDR3 spans 13 amino acids. Looked up from germline, CDR1 is SQVTM and CDR2 is ANQGSEA. V gave up 7 bases and J gave up 3 bases, with 16 bases separating them. CDR3 bases: TGCAGCGGGTCACAGGGAAGGGGCTACGAGCAGTACTTC. It codes for CSGSQGRGYEQYF.

The chain recombines TRBV28 with TRBJ2-5, with 7 bases fitting TRBD2. The length of the CDR3 is 15 residues. CDR1 and CDR2 from the germline V gene are MDHEN and SYDVKM. V was pared by 5 bases and J by 1 base, with 7 bases of the junction left unmatched. CDR3 sequence (DNA): TGTGCCAGCAGTACAGCGGGGAAGACCCAAGAGACCCAGTACTTC. Protein: CASSTAGKTQETQYF.

In its sample, this clone was seen a few times. The chain joins TRBV5-1 to TRBJ2-2, with 12 bases aligning to TRBD2. The CDR3 runs to 16 residues. The J segment lost 5 bases and the V segment lost 1 base, leaving 3 bases of the junction unmatched. The V gene's germline CDR1 is SGHRS and CDR2 YFSETQ. CDR3 DNA: TGCGCCAGCAGCTTGACTAGCGGGGGGAGTACCGGGGAGCTGTTTTTT. It encodes CASSLTSGGSTGELFF.

This clone was observed a handful of times. J is TRBJ1-2 and V is TRBV30; D gene ambiguous. Germline CDR1 GTSNPN, CDR2 SVGIG (reference sequence). The CDR3 sequence is 14 residues long. Trimming pared 7 bases from V and 1 base from J, leaving 16 bases between. CDR3 in DNA: TGTGCCTCCTGGAGAGGGCGCCTTAACTATGGCTACACCTTC. Protein product: CASWRGRLNYGYTF.

The chain links TRBV15 to TRBJ1-2; the D gene is possibly TRBD1 (6 bases). The V end lost 4 bases, the J end lost 4 bases, and 13 bases lay between the germline ends. CDR1 and CDR2 (germline): LNHNV, YYDKDF (reference sequence). The CDR3 sequence is 14 residues long. The CDR3, as DNA: TGTGCCACCAGCACCCGGACGACAGGCTATGGCTACACCTTC. It yields the protein CATSTRTTGYGYTF.

This clone came up once. The V call is TRBV27, the J call TRBJ2-1; 7 bases fit TRBD1. This CDR3 spans 15 amino acids. Germline CDR1 and CDR2: MNHEY and SMNVEV (reference sequence). V lost 7 bases, J lost 4 bases, and 10 bases stayed unmatched. The CDR3 DNA is TGTGCCAGCAAGGCGCTGGGACAGATATACAATGAGCAGTTCTTC. This encodes CASKALGQIYNEQFF.

This chain joins TRBV7-2 and TRBJ2-1; 9 bases are shared with TRBD2. V lost 4 bases and J lost 5; bases outside the gene matches: 9. CDR3 length equals 16 residues. The germline gives CDR1 SGHTA, CDR2 FQGNSA. The CDR3 DNA reads as TGTGCCAGCAGCTCAACCGGGACTAGCCGAGACAATGAGCAGTTCTTC. Protein: CASSSTGTSRDNEQFF.

The genes are TRBV7-3 and TRBJ1-1; 10 bases line up with TRBD1. The CDR3 covers 14 residues. V shed 5 bases and J 4 bases; nucleotides not matched to a gene: 4. Germline-derived CDR1 and CDR2 are SGHTA and FQGTGA. In DNA, the CDR3 is TGTGCCAGCAGCCAGGGACAGGGGAGCACTGAAGCTTTCTTT. Its protein is CASSQGQGSTEAFF.

J is TRBJ1-2 and V is TRBV5-1, with TRBD1 as a possible D gene (5 bases). Germline-derived CDR1 and CDR2 are SGHRS and YFSETQ. The CDR3 has 12 residues. V dropped 4 bases and J dropped 4 bases, with 8 bases sitting between them. CDR3 DNA: TGCGCCAGCAGCCCGCAGGGCTATGGCTACACCTTC. It yields the protein CASSPQGYGYTF. Complete variable domain (other parts from reference TRBV5-1 and TRBJ1-2): KAGVTQTPRYLIKTRGQQVTLSCSPISGHRSVSWYQQTPGQGLQFLFEYFSETQRNKGNFPGRFSGRQFSNSRSEMNVSTLELGDSALYLCASSPQGYGYTFGSGTRLTVV.

The V and J genes are TRBV9 and TRBJ2-2; D not certain. This CDR3 spans 12 amino acids. V lost 4 bases, J lost 3 bases, and 4 bases lay in between. Per the germline V gene, CDR1 is SGDLS and CDR2 is YYNGEE. In DNA form, the CDR3 reads TGTGCCAGCAGCCCATACACCGGGGAGCTGTTTTTT. It encodes CASSPYTGELFF.

V and J are TRBV4-1 and TRBJ1-6, with 9 bases lining up with TRBD1. The length of the CDR3 is 15 residues. J lost 11 bases, V lost 0 bases, and 5 bases had no gene match. Germline assignment: CDR1 MGHRA and CDR2 YSYEKL. The CDR3, as DNA: TGCGCCAGCAGCCAAGACTTAGGACAGGGGACACCCCTCCACTTT. It translates to CASSQDLGQGTPLHF.

V and J are TRBV27 and TRBJ2-1; D is perhaps TRBD1 (6 bases). V was clipped by 6 bases and J by 0 bases, with 12 bases between them. The V gene's germline CDR1 is MNHEY and CDR2 SMNVEV (reference sequence). There are 15 residues in the CDR3. The CDR3 spells CASREQGPSYNEQFF. CDR3 DNA: TGTGCCAGCAGAGAACAGGGCCCCTCCTACAATGAGCAGTTCTTC.

This chain links TRBV19 with TRBJ1-2; D is perhaps TRBD1 (6 bases). The V end was cut by 8 bases, the J end by 3 bases, with 19 bases between. The CDR3 spans 15 residues. Germline V gene sequence: CDR1 LNHDA, CDR2 SQIVND (reference sequence). The CDR3 nucleotides read TGTGCCAGTGATCTTGGACAGCCTCCCCACTATGGCTACACCTTC. Amino acid sequence: CASDLGQPPHYGYTF.

The chain is built from TRBV19 and TRBJ1-1; D is possibly TRBD1 (5 bases). CDR1 and CDR2 (germline): LNHDA, SQIVND (reference sequence). Trimming shortened V by 3 bases and J by 4 bases, and 9 bases separated the two germline ends. This CDR3 is built from 13 residues. As DNA, the CDR3 is TGTGCCAGTAGTATCGGACAAGGCACTGAAGCTTTCTTT. It specifies CASSIGQGTEAFF. The full variable domain, with the rest looked up from reference TRBV19 and TRBJ1-1, is DGGITQSPKYLFRKEGQNVTLSCEQNLNHDAMYWYRQDPGQGLRLIYYSQIVNDFQKGDIAEGYSVSREKKESFPLTVTSAQKNPTAFYLCASSIGQGTEAFFGQGTRLTVV.

This clone was counted ten times or more. The chain is built from TRBV5-4 and TRBJ2-7; D gene uncertain. Trimming removed 1 base from V and 2 bases from J, with 7 bases in between. The CDR3 covers 13 residues. From germline, CDR1 is SGHNT and CDR2 YYREEE (reference sequence). The CDR3 region has the DNA TGTGCCAGCAGCTTGCCTTTTGCCTACGAGCAGTACTTC. It codes for CASSLPFAYEQYF.

The J gene is TRBJ1-2, the V gene TRBV5-6; D uncertain. Germline V gives CDR1 SGHDT, CDR2 YYEEEE. The CDR3 consists of 13 residues. V was pared by 1 base and J by 4 bases, with 8 bases between. The CDR3, as DNA: TGTGCCAGCAGCTTGTGGGCAGGCTATGGCTACACCTTC. Translating gives CASSLWAGYGYTF.

This clone was detected a few times. This sequence joins TRBV7-2 and TRBJ1-3; D gene ambiguous. With 4 bases removed from V and 4 bases from J, the gap between germline ends came to 8 bases. The CDR3 has 13 residues. Germline V gives CDR1 SGHTA, CDR2 FQGNSA. The CDR3 DNA reads TGTGCCAGCAGCTCCAGGCCAGGAAACACCATATATTTT. Amino acid sequence: CASSSRPGNTIYF. The full variable domain, in which reference TRBV7-2 and TRBJ1-3 provide the parts outside the CDR3, is GAGVSQSPSNKVTEKGKDVELRCDPISGHTALYWYRQSLGQGLEFLIYFQGNSAPDKSGLPSDRFSAERTGGSVSTLTIQRTQQEDSAVYLCASSSRPGNTIYFGEGSWLTVV.